This TCR beta chain was identified in a study of blood T cell repertoires in COVID-19. Some clones are missing from TCRdb's copy, which holds only in-frame ones; the method was immunoSEQ multiplex PCR. This table holds approximately 230,000 clones, 70% to 90% found once. The sample taken for sequencing was peripheral blood. The receptor comes from an elderly man with acute or convalescent COVID-19.

The CDR3 nucleotides read TGTGCCGTTAGGACTCGCGTGAGCGAGCAGTACTTC. Protein sequence: CAVRTRVSEQYF. V is TRBV7-9 and J is TRBJ2-7; TRBD2 is a possible D gene (5 bases). V lost 11 bases and J 6 bases, leaving 17 bases between the germline ends. This CDR3 region has 12 residues. Germline CDR1 SEHNR, CDR2 FQNEAQ (reference sequence). The variable domain in full, completed from reference TRBV7-9 and TRBJ2-7, reads DTGVSQNPRHKITKRGQNVTFRCDPISEHNRLYWYRQTLGQGPEFLTYFQNEAQLEKSRLLSDRFSAERPKGSFSTLEIQRTEQGDSAMYLCAVRTRVSEQYFGPGTRLTVT.